This T cell receptor beta chain was found in a study of CD8+ T cells in alopecia areata. As for the study in general: Oral tofacitinib, 5 to 10 mg twice daily, was given in an open-label trial. Findings and caveats of the study: On tofacitinib, scalp clonality and expanded CD8+ clones among top 100 fell significantly.

To note about this clone: The antigen remains unidentified.

The CDR3 loop spans 13 amino acids. V lost 0 bases and J 13 bases, leaving 15 bases between the germline ends. The germline gives CDR1 MNHNY, CDR2 SVGAGI (reference sequence). Indicated treatment: oral pan-JAK inhibitor, 5-10 mg twice daily. Extraction and reverse transcription of RNA yielded cDNA as the sequencing template. Data came from immunoSEQ multiplex PCR; TCRdb stores just in-frame clones and leaves some out. The repertoire holds 35,000 to 45,000 clones, with just under 95% as singletons. Sequences were derived from CD8+ T cells sorted from blood, sampled at week 24, from a patient treated with tofacitinib. The chain is built from TRBV6-6 and TRBJ1-1; possible D gene TRBD1, 5 bases. The source of this sequence is a human donor with alopecia areata. DNA for the CDR3: TGTGCCAGCAGTTACTCGATCGGGGGAATCGGTTTCTTT. Encoded protein: CASSYSIGGIGFF.